The 14 T cell receptor beta chains given below trace back to one sample, sequenced in a study of blood T cells in healthy people across ages. Next came a second PCR, run for roughly 6 to 11 cycles, which used a sample-barcoded 5' primer along with a J-beta primer mix. Each CDR3 protein gets one entry after TCRdb re-called the 5' RACE reads with MiXCR. Of approximately 730,000 distinct CDR3 sequences in the sample, approximately 55% were seen once. Source material: blood. Source of these receptors: a man older than 75 in good health.

The V gene is TRBV4-2, the J gene TRBJ1-1, with D uncertain. The CDR3 is 15 amino acids. Germline V gene data show CDR1 as LGHNA and CDR2 as YNFKEQ. Trimming took off 4 bases at V and 5 bases at J, with 17 bases between the two ends. DNA of the CDR3: TGTGCCAGCAGCCCCCTCGGCCTTGAAGGAACTGAAGCTTTCTTT. The encoded protein is CASSPLGLEGTEAFF.

The chain carries TRBV5-1 and TRBJ2-7; 8 positions match TRBD1. This CDR3 has 15 residues. The germline V gene has CDR1 SGHRS and CDR2 YFSETQ. Losses at the gene ends were 4 bases for V and 7 bases for J; bases not matched to a gene: 13. The CDR3 sequence: CASSQGTGGTNEQYF. Written as DNA, the CDR3 is TGCGCCAGCAGCCAGGGGACAGGAGGTACCAATGAGCAGTACTTC.

The rearrangement links TRBV3-1 to TRBJ2-1; 7 nucleotides line up with TRBD2. Gene TRBJ2-7 matches the end of the DNA better, so the J call may be wrong. Germline V CDR1 and CDR2: LGHDT, YNNKEL (reference sequence). The CDR3 sequence is 15 residues long. The CDR3 protein is CASSSREGRNNEQYF. DNA of the CDR3: TGTGCCAGCAGCTCAAGGGAGGGCAGGAACAATGAGCAGTACTTC.

This clonotype was seen a few times. J is TRBJ1-2 and V is TRBV7-3, with D possibly being TRBD1 (5 bases). Germline CDR1 and CDR2: SGHTA and FQGTGA. Trimming cost V 1 base and J 5 bases, with 14 bases left between them. The CDR3 has 15 amino acids. The CDR3 DNA reads as TGTGCCAGCAGCTTAAAGGCTCGGCAGGGTTATGGCTACACCTTC. Translated: CASSLKARQGYGYTF.

The CDR3 loop reads CASSAHDSGANVLTF. The CDR3 bases are TGTGCCAGCAGTGCCCACGACTCTGGGGCCAACGTCCTGACTTTC. The V call is TRBV12-3 or TRBV12-4, the J call TRBJ2-6; D is uncertain. The CDR3 consists of 15 residues. The V and J ends lost 5 bases and 0 bases respectively, with 8 bases between them.

This clonotype was detected a few times. This sequence joins TRBV9 and TRBJ2-7; unclear D gene. The V gene's germline CDR1 is SGDLS and CDR2 YYNGEE. This CDR3 region has 13 residues. V lost 0 bases, J lost 6 bases, and 10 bases lay in between. The CDR3 sequence is CASSVGAWGEQYF. CDR3 sequence (DNA): TGTGCCAGCAGCGTAGGGGCTTGGGGCGAGCAGTACTTC.

The chain links TRBV6-6 to TRBJ2-5; a possible D gene is TRBD2 (5 bases). The V gene lost 2 bases and the J gene lost 4 bases, with 14 bases spanning the gap. Germline CDR1 MNHNY, CDR2 SVGAGI (reference sequence). The CDR3 runs to 15 residues. In DNA, the CDR3 is TGTGCCAGCAGTTACCCCTCGGGCCGGGGAGAGACCCAGTACTTC. Its translation is CASSYPSGRGETQYF.

This rearrangement joins TRBV7-9 to TRBJ2-7; 12 bases map to TRBD2. V lost 5 bases and J lost 5; bases outside the gene matches: 10. The CDR3 length is 16 residues. The germline gives CDR1 SEHNR, CDR2 FQNEAQ (reference sequence). CDR3 DNA sequence: TGTGCCAGCAGCCGCAGGACTAGCGGGAATGGCCACGAGCAGTACTTC. It encodes CASSRRTSGNGHEQYF.

The chain employs TRBV11-2 and TRBJ2-1; TRBD2 agrees at 16 bases. V trimming: 3 bases; J trimming: 7 bases; junction bases outside the gene matches: 9. This CDR3 has 18 amino acids. Per germline, CDR1 SGHAT and CDR2 FQNNGV. The CDR3 region is CASSLLLGTSGRGNEQFF. The CDR3 DNA is TGTGCCAGCAGCTTGCTTTTAGGGACTAGCGGGAGGGGGAATGAGCAGTTCTTC.

The chain has TRBV3-1 and TRBJ2-4, with a weak D call TRBD2 (6 bases). V was pared by 0 bases and J by 13 bases, with 10 bases between. The CDR3 sequence is 12 residues long. Per germline, CDR1 LGHDT and CDR2 YNNKEL (reference sequence). The CDR3 loop reads CASSQDWREQYF. In nucleotides, the CDR3 is TGTGCCAGCAGCCAAGATTGGAGGGAGCAGTACTTC.

V gene TRBV29-1 combines with J gene TRBJ2-3, with D possibly being TRBD2 (6 bases). CDR3 size: 13 residues. The germline V and J ends were trimmed by 6 bases and 2 bases, with 12 bases remaining between them. CDR1 SQVTM and CDR2 ANQGSEA come from the germline V gene. The chain's CDR3 is CSVSGGDTDTQYF. The CDR3 bases are TGCAGCGTCTCCGGGGGAGACACAGATACGCAGTATTTT.

The chain employs TRBV20-1 and TRBJ2-5; the match to TRBD1 covers 9 bases. CDR1 and CDR2 from the germline V gene are DFQATT and SNEGSKA (reference sequence). With 6 bases clipped from V and 5 bases from J, the junction kept 13 bases outside the gene matches. The CDR3 covers 15 residues. CDR3 region: CSASSGTGLSETQYF. DNA of the CDR3: TGCAGTGCCAGCTCCGGGACAGGGCTTTCGGAGACCCAGTACTTC.

This clonotype was observed a handful of times. The J gene is TRBJ2-3, the V gene TRBV20-1, with 9 bases aligning to TRBD2. The CDR3 runs to 14 residues. Unmatched junction bases numbered 18, after V lost 6 bases and J lost 14 bases. Germline V lookup: CDR1 DFQATT, CDR2 SNEGSKA (reference sequence). The CDR3 DNA is TGCAGTGCCCCGGCTAGCGGGGCCGGGGGATACGCGTATTTT. It codes for CSAPASGAGGYAYF.

The chain couples TRBV2 to TRBJ2-7; 8 bases are a match to TRBD1. Germline CDR1 and CDR2: SNHLY and FYNNEI. This CDR3 region has 13 residues. Trimming at V came to 6 bases and at J to 4 bases, leaving 5 bases not matched to a gene. CDR3 sequence reads: CASRDRAVYEQYF. The CDR3 DNA follows: TGTGCCAGCAGGGACAGGGCGGTTTACGAGCAGTACTTC.